This T cell receptor (beta chain) was obtained from a study of blood T cell repertoires in COVID-19. V trimming: 3 bases; J trimming: 7 bases; junction bases outside the gene matches: 3. In germline, CDR1 is GTSNPN, CDR2 SVGIG (reference sequence). This CDR3 comprises 12 residues. Only in-frame clones appear in the TCRdb table, and some are missing; sequencing was by immunoSEQ multiplex PCR. The table lists about 310,000 clones, around 87% of them singletons. This clone was observed a few times. The chain employs TRBV30 and TRBJ1-3; 7 positions match TRBD1. This receptor was obtained from a woman in her 50s who had recovered from COVID-19. Sequences were obtained from peripheral blood. CDR3 in DNA: TGTGCCTGGAGGGACAGGTTGAACACCATATATTTT. This sequence encodes CAWRDRLNTIYF.